This TCR beta chain was observed in a study of cytomegalovirus exposure and HLA in healthy donors. About the research overall: A later analysis reported the 120 or so validation repertoires used the same platform as the 550 to 700 first-cohort repertoires. Overall study findings and caveats: Most observed TCR sequences were rare, whereas some public TCRs were detected in many donors. The authors listed over 150 TCR beta chains as cytomegalovirus-associated.

Trimming cost V 0 bases and J 4 bases; bases outside gene matches: 2. Germline loops: CDR1 MNHEY, CDR2 SMNVEV (reference sequence). The CDR3 sequence is 16 residues long. Sequencing used immunoSEQ multiplex PCR; TCRdb keeps in-frame clones, though not all of them. Found here are about 120,000 clones, roughly 90% of them singletons; the top ten hold approximately 2.1%. On this clone: Its antigen remains unidentified.

The study drew the donors from its approximately 110-subject validation cohort, separate from the approximately 700-subject first cohort. The V gene is TRBV27, the J gene TRBJ2-1; 11 bases match TRBD2. The sequenced sample was PBMCs. This receptor was identified in a woman in her late teens or twenties in good health and CMV-seronegative. This CDR3 is CASSLSSSGGYNEQFF. The CDR3 bases are TGTGCCAGCAGTTTATCGTCTAGCGGGGGGTACAATGAGCAGTTCTTC.